The T cell receptor beta chain described here comes from a study of beta chain features in type 1 diabetes. Expressed TCRB transcripts got sequenced, as all isolated RNA was reverse transcribed. Sequenced by immunoSEQ multiplex PCR; TCRdb stores in-frame clones only, minus some. The data hold under 150,000 clones, with under 60% observed a single time. To note about this clone: The antigen is unknown.

Study conclusions and caveats: Insertion counts at VDJ junctions were lower in type 1 diabetes patients, who also showed more deletions there. TCRB CDR3 length was moderately but significantly reduced in all four CD4+ subsets of Type 1 diabetes patients. Any HLA effect on TCRB rearrangement was left unresolved by small sub-analyses. Naive, central memory and Treg TCRB repertoires seemed to resemble each other more closely in patients than they did in healthy donors.

The germline V gene encodes CDR1 LGHNA and CDR2 YSLEER. Trimming took 0 bases from V and 7 from J, leaving 13 bases between them. CDR3 length: 15 residues. This receptor was identified in a man between 18 and 35 years old in good health. The chain recombines TRBV4-3 with TRBJ1-5; tentatively, D is TRBD1 (5 bases). The sequencing sample was made of Tregs from blood. CDR3 in DNA: TGCGCCAGCAGCCAAGATGTAGGGGTATGGCAGCCCCAGCATTTT. Translating gives CASSQDVGVWQPQHF.